This T cell receptor (beta chain) is from a study of blood T cells in healthy people across ages. Study results and limitations: It was not known whether donors were CMV positive (a possible confounder of expanded clonotype changes).

A sample-barcoded 5' primer and a J-beta primer mix were used in a second PCR of roughly 7 to 11 cycles. From each sample, at least 2.5 million paired-end reads containing CDR3 were obtained. TCRdb called the 5' RACE reads again in MiXCR, with one record for every CDR3 protein. The sample records 950,000 to 1,200,000 distinct CDR3 sequences, more than 30% being singletons. Per germline, CDR1 SEHNR and CDR2 FQNEAQ (reference sequence). The trim removed 6 bases at V and 6 bases at J, leaving 4 bases unmatched. The CDR3 extends over 14 amino acids. Comment on this clonotype: Its antigen is currently unknown.

Sample: blood. This sequence originates from a man aged 18 to 29 in good health. This chain joins TRBV7-9 and TRBJ1-6, with 8 bases fitting TRBD1. Here the CDR3 DNA reads TGTGCCAGCAGACAGACAGGGGCTAATTCACCCCTCCACTTT. Translated: CASRQTGANSPLHF.